One and the same sample provided the 29 T cell receptor beta chains below, sequenced in a study of T cells in women clearing cervical HPV infection. Only in-frame clones appear in the TCRdb table, and some are missing; sequencing was by immunoSEQ multiplex PCR. The sample table includes tens of thousands of clones. Material for sequencing was blood buffy coat. The receptor set was obtained from a woman aged 18 to 75 with a cervical HPV16 infection that either progressed to CIN3+ or cleared (not recorded which).

In the case of this clone: The CDR3 end falls 3 residues outside the read, so it is completed with the germline J gene. The V and J genes are TRBV20-1 and TRBJ1-2, with TRBD1 matching over 8 bases. The CDR3 loop spans 16 amino acids. Germline loops: CDR1 DFQATT, CDR2 SNEGSKA (reference sequence). The ends lost 0 bases at V and 7 bases at J; junction bases unmatched: 13. Incomplete CDR3 DNA: TGCAGTGCTAGAGATCCTGCCAGGGGGCGATCATTTGGC. It encodes CSARDPARGRSFG. The complete CDR3 sequence is CSARDPARGRSFGYTF.

As concerns this clone: The read stops 3 residues short of the end of the CDR3; the missing end is completed from the germline J gene. J is TRBJ2-3 and V is TRBV30; 8 nucleotides line up with TRBD1. CDR1 and CDR2 from the germline V gene are GTSNPN and SVGIG (reference sequence). The length of the CDR3 is 14 residues. CDR3 loop: CAWSLDRGNQPQYF. The sequenced part of the CDR3 DNA is TGTGCCTGGAGCCTAGACAGGGGCAATCAGCCG.

Worth noting for this clone: The sequence runs out 3 residues before the end of the CDR3; the remainder is reconstructed from the germline J gene. V is TRBV6-2 or TRBV6-3 and J is TRBJ2-3; 9 bases match TRBD1. The germline V gene has CDR1 MNHEY and CDR2 SVGEGT. The CDR3 contains 17 residues. CDR3 amino acids: CASSYPRDRADQETQYF. CDR3 DNA (partial): TGTGCCAGCAGTTACCCCCGGGACAGGGCTGATCAAGAGACG.

In the case of this clone: The read falls 3 residues short of the CDR3 end, and the missing part is taken from the germline J gene. J is TRBJ2-3 and V is TRBV11-3, with D tentatively TRBD2 (5 bases). This CDR3 has 15 amino acids. Per the germline V gene, CDR1 is SGHNT and CDR2 is YENEEA. CDR3 DNA, as far as it was read: TGTGCCAGCAGCACATCCCCCAGCTCACTAGAGACG. Its translation is CASSTSPSSLET. The whole CDR3 protein is CASSTSPSSLETQYF.

Turning to this clone: The read stops 3 residues short of the end of the CDR3; the missing end is completed from the germline J gene. V is TRBV12-5 and J is TRBJ2-7; a possible D gene is TRBD1 (6 bases). Trimming left V 7 bases short and J 1 base short, with 17 bases between. This CDR3 spans 15 amino acids. Per germline, CDR1 LGHNT and CDR2 FRNRAP. The CDR3 loop is CASARDTRYSYEQYF. Partial CDR3 DNA: TGTGCTAGTGCCAGGGACACTCGTTATTCCTACGAG.

For this clone: From the germline J gene comes the end of the CDR3, since the read stops 3 residues before it. The V and J genes are TRBV5-6 and TRBJ2-7; weak D call: TRBD2 (6 bases). This CDR3 region has 12 residues. Trimming removed 4 bases at V and 3 bases at J, with 8 bases between. CDR1 is SGHDT and CDR2 is YYEEEE in the germline V gene. CDR3 sequence: CASSAGSYEQYF. Incomplete CDR3 DNA: TGTGCCAGCAGCGCGGGGAGCTACGAG. Using reference TRBV5-6 and TRBJ2-7 for the parts outside the CDR3, the full variable domain is DAGVTQSPTHLIKTRGQQVTLRCSPKSGHDTVSWYQQALGQGPQFIFQYYEEEERQRGNFPDRFSGHQFPNYSSELNVNALLLGDSALYLCASSAGSYEQYFGPGTRLTVT.

The CDR3 is CASSLESVKGSGYTF. Partial CDR3 DNA: TGTGCCAGCAGCTTAGAGAGCGTGAAGGGGAGCGGC. This chain connects TRBV7-9 to TRBJ1-2; D is possibly TRBD1 (5 bases). The observed sequence ends 3 residues before the CDR3 terminus, with the missing tail filled in from the germline J gene. This CDR3 is 15 amino acids long. Germline lookup yields CDR1 SEHNR and CDR2 FQNEAQ (reference sequence).

A note on this clone: The observed sequence ends 3 residues before the CDR3 terminus, with the missing tail filled in from the germline J gene. The J gene is TRBJ2-1, the V gene TRBV6-1; possibly TRBD1 for D (5 bases). The CDR3 covers 14 residues. Trimming shortened V by 1 base and J by 4 bases, and 8 bases separated the two germline ends. CDR1 is MNHNS, CDR2 SASEGT, per germline. CDR3 residues: CASSEGTPYNEQFF. The CDR3 bases that were read are TGTGCCAGCAGTGAAGGGACACCTTACAATGAG.

Details on this clone: The sequenced fragment ends 3 residues before the CDR3 boundary, so the rest is inferred from the germline J gene. The chain couples TRBV11-2 to TRBJ2-7; 8 nucleotides match TRBD2. The germline V gene encodes CDR1 SGHAT and CDR2 FQNNGV. This CDR3 contains 14 residues. V shed 7 bases and J 3 bases; nucleotides not matched to a gene: 8. Incomplete CDR3 DNA: TGTGCCAGCAACCCGGGGGGGCCTTACTACGAG. Translating it yields CASNPGGPYYE. The CDR3 in its entirety is CASNPGGPYYEQYF. Drawing the rest from reference TRBV11-2 and TRBJ2-7, the complete variable domain is EAGVAQSPRYKIIEKRQSVAFWCNPISGHATLYWYQQILGQGPKLLIQFQNNGVVDDSQLPKDRFSAERLKGVDSTLKIQPAKLEDSAVYLCASNPGGPYYEQYFGPGTRLTVT.

As for this clone: The read terminates 3 residues before the CDR3 end, so the remaining end is supplied by the germline J gene. The chain joins TRBV4-2 to TRBJ2-6; 8 nucleotides agree with TRBD1. The CDR3 is made up of 17 amino acids. The ends lost 1 base at V and 0 bases at J; junction bases unmatched: 2. Per the germline V gene, CDR1 is LGHNA and CDR2 is YNFKEQ. The sequenced part of the CDR3 DNA is TGTGCCAGCAGCCAAGGACAGGGGAGCTCTGGGGCCAACGTC. The encoded protein is CASSQGQGSSGANV. The full CDR3 sequence reads CASSQGQGSSGANVLTF.

A word on this clone: The CDR3 extends 3 residues past the end of the read, so its final part is completed from the germline J gene. The chain employs TRBV6-1 and TRBJ1-4; the match to TRBD1 covers 9 bases. CDR3 length: 15 amino acids. V lost 2 bases and J lost 8; bases outside the gene matches: 6. Germline-derived CDR1 and CDR2 are MNHNS and SASEGT. CDR3 DNA (partial): TGTGCCAGCAGTGAATTAGACAGGGGGGGGGAAAAA. Translation gives CASSELDRGGEK. The full CDR3 protein is CASSELDRGGEKLFF.

To note about this clone: From the germline J gene comes the end of the CDR3, since the read stops 3 residues before it. V gene TRBV7-9 combines with J gene TRBJ2-2; D is unclear. The CDR3 covers 12 residues. Trimming cost V 5 bases and J 3 bases, with 4 bases left between them. CDR1 SEHNR and CDR2 FQNEAQ come from the germline V gene (reference sequence). This CDR3 is CASSRDTGELFF. Incomplete CDR3 DNA: TGTGCCAGCAGCCGGGACACCGGGGAG.

About this clone: The read terminates 3 residues before the CDR3 end, so the remaining end is supplied by the germline J gene. The chain is built from TRBV20-1 and TRBJ1-3; D possibly corresponds to TRBD1 (5 bases). Germline CDR1 and CDR2: DFQATT and SNEGSKA (reference sequence). Trimming took off 0 bases at V and 0 bases at J, with 12 bases between the two ends. The CDR3 consists of 16 residues. The sequenced CDR3 bases are TGCAGTGCTAGAGATCCCTTCACAGGCTCTGGAAACACC. This codes for CSARDPFTGSGNT. The full CDR3 sequence reads CSARDPFTGSGNTIYF.

Concerning this clone itself: With the read ending 3 residues before the CDR3 end, the germline J gene is used to fill in that end. V gene TRBV29-1 combines with J gene TRBJ2-7, with D possibly being TRBD2 (6 bases). Germline values: CDR1 SQVTM, CDR2 ANQGSEA. The CDR3 has 12 residues. V was clipped by 3 bases and J by 1 base, with 7 bases between them. This CDR3 is CSVEGLSYEQYF. The CDR3 bases that were read are TGCAGCGTTGAGGGACTGTCCTACGAG.

Remarks on this clone: Sequencing ends 3 residues short of the CDR3 end; the germline J gene provides the rest. The chain carries TRBV7-3 and TRBJ2-1; possibly TRBD2 for D (6 bases). Germline V lookup: CDR1 SGHTA, CDR2 FQGTGA. The CDR3 covers 13 residues. Trimming pared 5 bases from V and 7 bases from J, leaving 12 bases between. CDR3 sequence reads: CASSPGDSNEQFF. The sequenced CDR3 bases are TGTGCCAGCAGCCCCGGGGACTCAAATGAG.

As regards this clone: The read stops 3 residues short of the end of the CDR3; the missing end is completed from the germline J gene. The genes are TRBV20-1 and TRBJ1-5; 7 bases match TRBD1. With V trimmed by 3 bases and J by 5 bases, 4 bases remained unmatched. The length of the CDR3 is 13 residues. Germline CDR1 reads DFQATT; CDR2 reads SNEGSKA (reference sequence). The CDR3 DNA, read in part, is TGCAGTGCTAGCCTTACAGGGGATCAGCCC. Translated, it gives CSASLTGDQP. The CDR3 reads in full as CSASLTGDQPQHF.

Comment on this clone: The observed sequence ends 3 residues before the CDR3 terminus, with the missing tail filled in from the germline J gene. This sequence joins TRBV20-1 and TRBJ1-2; 8 nucleotides align to TRBD1. V was clipped by 5 bases and J by 4 bases; unmatched bases: 9. CDR1 DFQATT and CDR2 SNEGSKA come from the germline V gene (reference sequence). The CDR3 sequence is 14 residues long. The CDR3 bases that were read are TGCAGTGCTGAACCAGGGGGCGCGGTCTATGGC. It yields the protein CSAEPGGAVYG. The whole CDR3 sequence is CSAEPGGAVYGYTF.

Points on this clone: Read data end 3 residues before the CDR3 end; the end is taken from the germline J gene. The chain is built from TRBV5-4 and TRBJ2-1; 8 nucleotides align to TRBD2. Trimming removed 6 bases from V and 2 bases from J; junction bases left unmatched: 4. The CDR3 spans 14 residues. Germline CDR1 is SGHNT and CDR2 is YYREEE (reference sequence). The CDR3 DNA, read in part, is TGTGCCAGCAATGGCGGGGGGACCTACAATGAG. Protein sequence: CASNGGGTYNE. The full CDR3 protein reads CASNGGGTYNEQFF. Based on the CDR3 plus reference TRBV5-4 and TRBJ2-1, the full variable domain is ETGVTQSPTHLIKTRGQQVTLRCSSQSGHNTVSWYQQALGQGPQFIFQYYREEENGRGNFPPRFSGLQFPNYSSELNVNALELDDSALYLCASNGGGTYNEQFFGPGTRLTVL.

As concerns this clone: The CDR3 goes on 3 residues after the read ends, and that part is filled in from the germline J gene. The chain has TRBV30 and TRBJ1-1, with D unresolved. The germline gives CDR1 GTSNPN, CDR2 SVGIG (reference sequence). The V end was cut by 1 base, the J end by 1 base, with 13 bases between. The CDR3 is 15 residues long. The sequenced CDR3 bases are TGTGCCTGGAGTGCCCCCCGTGAGGGGAACACTGAA. Translation gives CAWSAPREGNTE. The complete CDR3 reads CAWSAPREGNTEAFF.

As to this clone: Coverage ceases 3 residues before the CDR3 finishes, and the germline J gene fills in the end. V gene TRBV7-3 combines with J gene TRBJ1-4; TRBD1 agrees at 7 bases. The CDR3 is made up of 18 amino acids. Germline CDR1 SGHTA, CDR2 FQGTGA. This chain's CDR3 is CASSRTRQGPSGANVLFF. The sequenced CDR3 bases are TGTGCCAGCAGCCGAACCCGACAGGGACCCTCTGGGGCCAACGTA.

On this clone: The read gets to within 3 residues of the CDR3 end, and the germline J gene fills in the rest. The J gene is TRBJ2-1, the V gene TRBV7-8, with 7 bases identical to TRBD2. CDR3 size: 15 residues. J gave up 5 bases and V 6 bases, and 10 bases lay outside the gene matches. The V gene's germline CDR1 is SGHVS and CDR2 FQNEAQ. The CDR3 loop is CASRKVGGIHNEQFF. Partial CDR3 DNA: TGTGCCAGCAGGAAGGTGGGGGGGATCCACAATGAG.

With regard to this clone: The read terminates 3 residues ahead of where the CDR3 ends, so the germline J gene completes it. The gene calls are TRBV20-1 and TRBJ2-1; D is uncertain. Germline assignment: CDR1 DFQATT and CDR2 SNEGSKA (reference sequence). Trimming cost V 1 base and J 3 bases, with 10 bases left between them. The CDR3 loop spans 14 amino acids. The CDR3 DNA, read in part, is TGCAGTGCTAGAGTCCCCCCCGGCTACAATGAG. Amino acid sequence: CSARVPPGYNE. The full CDR3 protein reads CSARVPPGYNEQFF.

Comment on this clone: Read coverage stops 3 residues before the CDR3 terminus; the germline J gene supplies the remainder. The chain recombines TRBV7-9 with TRBJ2-4; possible D gene TRBD2, 5 bases. There are 14 residues in the CDR3. Germline V CDR1 and CDR2: SEHNR, FQNEAQ (reference sequence). The CDR3 protein is CASEGSGIGHGQYF. The CDR3 bases that were read are TGTGCCAGCGAGGGTTCAGGCATCGGTCATGGT.

As regards this clone: The read stops 3 residues short of the end of the CDR3; the missing end is completed from the germline J gene. V and J are TRBV5-1 and TRBJ2-7, with D tentatively TRBD1 (6 bases). The germline gives CDR1 SGHRS, CDR2 YFSETQ. Trimming shortened V by 0 bases and J by 5 bases, and 12 bases separated the two germline ends. The CDR3 runs to 14 residues. The CDR3 loop is CASSLGQESNEQYF. CDR3 DNA (partial): TGCGCCAGCAGCTTGGGACAGGAGTCTAACGAG.

Details on this clone: Sequencing ends 3 residues short of the CDR3 end; the germline J gene provides the rest. The chain combines TRBV7-3 with TRBJ2-7; TRBD1 matches at 10 bases. Germline V gives CDR1 SGHTA, CDR2 FQGTGA. V trimming: 1 base; J trimming: 5 bases; junction bases outside the gene matches: 5. This CDR3 has 15 amino acids. The CDR3 bases that were read are TGTGCCAGCAGCTTAATAGGGACAGGGGTTGACGAG. The encoded protein is CASSLIGTGVDE. The CDR3 as a whole reads CASSLIGTGVDEQYF.

About this clone itself: The read is 3 residues too short to cover the CDR3 end, so that end is filled in from the germline J gene. This chain connects TRBV7-3 to TRBJ2-3; 9 positions match TRBD2. Germline assignment: CDR1 SGHTA and CDR2 FQGTGA. J gave up 6 bases and V 5 bases, and 6 bases lay outside the gene matches. CDR3 length equals 14 residues. The CDR3: CASSDSGSADTQYF. The covered CDR3 bases are TGTGCCAGCAGCGATAGCGGGAGTGCCGATACG.

With regard to this clone: The read stops 3 residues short of the end of the CDR3; the missing end is completed from the germline J gene. The V gene is TRBV7-2, the J gene TRBJ2-2, with 9 bases that match TRBD2. The CDR3 runs 15 residues. Germline V gene lookup returns CDR1 SGHTA and CDR2 FQGNSA. V was pared by 5 bases and J by 5 bases, with 6 bases of the junction left unmatched. The sequenced CDR3 bases are TGTGCCAGCAGCCAAGGACTAGCGCAAACCGGGGAG. This translates into CASSQGLAQTGE. The full-length CDR3 reads as CASSQGLAQTGELFF.

The CDR3 protein is CASSLGTDSFYEQYF. CDR3 bases read: TGCGCCAGCAGCTTAGGGACAGATTCCTTCTACGAG. The J gene is TRBJ2-7, the V gene TRBV5-1; TRBD1 agrees at 7 bases. The DNA ends 3 residues before the CDR3 does, and the rest of the CDR3 is filled in from the germline J gene. The V segment lost 2 bases and the J segment 3 bases; nucleotides outside the gene matches: 8. The V gene's germline CDR1 is SGHRS and CDR2 YFSETQ. The length of the CDR3 is 15 residues.

To note about this clone: Read coverage stops 3 residues before the CDR3 terminus; the germline J gene supplies the remainder. This chain connects TRBV29-1 to TRBJ2-1; a weak D match, TRBD2 (7 bases). CDR3 length: 15 amino acids. V lost 2 bases, J lost 4 bases, and 15 bases lay in between. Per the germline V gene, CDR1 is SQVTM and CDR2 is ANQGSEA. The part of the CDR3 DNA that was read is TGCAGCGTTGAAAGGGGAGGGGGAAGATACAATGAG. Translating it yields CSVERGGGRYNE. The whole CDR3 sequence reads CSVERGGGRYNEQFF.